The 9 T cell receptor beta chains below come from one sample, sequenced in a study of T cells after yellow fever vaccination. From the 5' RACE reads, TCRdb called clonotypes with MiXCR, one entry per CDR3 protein. The sample lists 200,000 to 250,000 distinct CDR3 sequences, 2.5% to 3.5% occurring once. The input for sequencing was CD4+ T cells sorted from PBMCs, taken 10 days after the yellow fever booster vaccination. All receptors come from a man between 18 and 35 years old who received the YFV17D yellow fever vaccine.

The sample holds many counts of this clonotype. The chain carries TRBV18 and TRBJ2-7; maybe TRBD1 (5 bases). Per germline, CDR1 KGHSH and CDR2 LQKENI. Trimming took off 0 bases at V and 2 bases at J, with 17 bases between the two ends. This CDR3 region has 17 residues. The CDR3 DNA follows: TGTGCCAGCTCACCACCCCCAGGGTTAGGGATCCCCTACGAGCAGTACGTC. This translates into CASSPPPGLGIPYEQYV.

This clonotype has a count of ten or more. V and J are TRBV30 and TRBJ1-1; D call uncertain. Germline V gene lookup returns CDR1 GTSNPN and CDR2 SVGIG (reference sequence). V was clipped by 2 bases and J by 1 base, with 11 bases between them. The CDR3 is 14 residues long. The CDR3 DNA follows: TGTGCCTGGAGTCCCTTTGGGGAGAACACTGAAGCTTTCTTT. Protein product: CAWSPFGENTEAFF.

This clonotype was seen a handful of times. The genes are TRBV10-3 and TRBJ1-5; D is unclear. Trimming left V 4 bases short and J 8 bases short, with 12 bases between. There are 13 residues in the CDR3. Germline CDR1 and CDR2: ENHRY and SYGVKD. CDR3 residues: CAISVRLTEPQHF. For the CDR3, the DNA is TGTGCCATCAGTGTGCGGCTTACGGAGCCCCAGCATTTT.

This sequence joins TRBV9 and TRBJ2-7; 10 nucleotides line up with TRBD1. V shed 4 bases and J 5 bases; nucleotides not matched to a gene: 9. CDR3 length: 15 residues. Per the germline V gene, CDR1 is SGDLS and CDR2 is YYNGEE. The CDR3 bases are TGTGCCAGCAGCTTCCGGACAGGGGGAACGAACGAGCAGTACTTC. Encoded protein: CASSFRTGGTNEQYF. Drawing the rest from reference TRBV9 and TRBJ2-7, the complete variable domain is DSGVTQTPKHLITATGQRVTLRCSPRSGDLSVYWYQQSLDQGLQFLIQYYNGEERAKGNILERFSAQQFPDLHSELNLSSLELGDSALYFCASSFRTGGTNEQYFGPGTRLTVT.

The chain links TRBV12-3 or TRBV12-4 to TRBJ2-6, with TRBD2 identical over 7 bases. J lost 1 base, V lost 6 bases, and 3 bases had no gene match. This CDR3 spans 15 amino acids. CDR3: CASSREESGANVLTF. The CDR3 DNA follows: TGTGCCAGCAGCCGGGAGGAGTCTGGGGCCAACGTCCTGACTTTC.

The sample holds many counts of this clonotype. CDR3 region: CASTQVPGTEAFF. CDR3 nucleotides: TGTGCCAGCACTCAAGTTCCGGGGACTGAAGCTTTCTTT. The chain employs TRBV7-3 and TRBJ1-1; D remains unclear. The CDR3 totals 13 residues. The ends were cut back, 7 bases at V and 5 bases at J, with 14 bases in the middle. Germline lookup yields CDR1 SGHTA and CDR2 FQGTGA.

This clonotype was observed a single time. The chain is built from TRBV9 and TRBJ1-2; no firm D call. Between the trimmed V and J ends, which lost 4 bases and 0 bases, there was a span of 19 bases. CDR1 and CDR2 (germline): SGDLS, YYNGEE. The CDR3 consists of 17 residues. The CDR3 coding sequence is TGTGCCAGCAGCACCATTACATTAGGCACCGCTAACTATGGCTACACCTTC. It translates to CASSTITLGTANYGYTF.

This clonotype was seen more than once but under ten times. The chain recombines TRBV6-6 with TRBJ2-4, with D maybe TRBD1 (6 bases). From germline, CDR1 is MNHNY and CDR2 SVGAGI (reference sequence). CDR3 length equals 15 residues. Between the trimmed V and J ends, which lost 8 bases and 0 bases, there was a span of 14 bases. The CDR3 nucleotides are TGTGCCAGCGAGGCAGGGGTACTAGCCAAAAACATTCAGTACTTC. Residues: CASEAGVLAKNIQYF.

This clonotype was observed a handful of times. The chain joins TRBV5-1 to TRBJ2-3; D uncertain. Germline CDR1 reads SGHRS; CDR2 reads YFSETQ. Trimming took 6 bases from V and 0 from J, leaving 8 bases between them. The CDR3 extends over 13 amino acids. The CDR3 is CASTAGSTDTQYF. In DNA, the CDR3 is TGCGCCAGCACCGCAGGAAGCACAGATACGCAGTATTTT.